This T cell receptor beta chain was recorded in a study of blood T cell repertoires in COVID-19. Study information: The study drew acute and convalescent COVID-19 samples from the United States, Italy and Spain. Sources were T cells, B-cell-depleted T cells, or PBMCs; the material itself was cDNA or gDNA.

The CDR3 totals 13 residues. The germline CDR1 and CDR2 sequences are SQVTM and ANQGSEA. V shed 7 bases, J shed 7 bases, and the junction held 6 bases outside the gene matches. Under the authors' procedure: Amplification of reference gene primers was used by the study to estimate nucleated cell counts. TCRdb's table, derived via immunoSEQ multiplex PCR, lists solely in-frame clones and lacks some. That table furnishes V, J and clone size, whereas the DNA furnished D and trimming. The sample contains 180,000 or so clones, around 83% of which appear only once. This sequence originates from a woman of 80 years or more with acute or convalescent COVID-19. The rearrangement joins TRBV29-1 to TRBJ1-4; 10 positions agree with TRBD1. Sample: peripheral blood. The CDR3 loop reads CSGTDRGGEKLFF. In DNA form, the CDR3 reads TGCAGCGGGACGGACAGGGGGGGTGAAAAACTGTTTTTT.